The 12 T cell receptor beta chains below all came from one sample that was sequenced in a study of cytomegalovirus exposure and HLA in healthy donors. PCR employed 60 Vbeta and 13 Jbeta primers. Method: immunoSEQ multiplex PCR; TCRdb's copy keeps in-frame clones and lacks some. Among some 90,000 clones, 65% to 85% were seen once, and the ten largest hold about 14%. Specimen: PBMCs. These receptors were collected from a woman aged 65 to 85 in good health and CMV-seropositive.

This clone came up a few times. This rearrangement joins TRBV6-1 to TRBJ1-5, with D uncertain. The CDR3 consists of 15 residues. Germline V gene data show CDR1 as MNHNS and CDR2 as SASEGT. The V and J ends lost 2 bases and 7 bases respectively, with 15 bases between them. This chain's CDR3 is CASSERRGLPQPQHF. Written as DNA, the CDR3 is TGTGCCAGCAGTGAACGGCGAGGGCTCCCCCAGCCCCAGCATTTT.

The V call is TRBV9, the J call TRBJ2-5; TRBD1 aligns across 7 bases. Germline CDR1 is SGDLS and CDR2 is YYNGEE. The V segment lost 4 bases and the J segment 11 bases; nucleotides outside the gene matches: 23. The CDR3 extends over 17 amino acids. The CDR3 reads CASSPASIGNRGSEQYF. The DNA for the CDR3 is TGTGCCAGCAGCCCAGCGTCGATCGGGAACAGGGGTTCGGAGCAGTACTTC.

J is TRBJ2-3 and V is TRBV9; 13 bases map to TRBD2. The J segment lost 2 bases and the V segment lost 3 bases, leaving 3 bases of the junction unmatched. This CDR3 region has 16 residues. Germline V gene lookup returns CDR1 SGDLS and CDR2 YYNGEE. CDR3 bases: TGTGCCAGCAGCGAAGGACTAGCGGGGGCCACAGATACGCAGTATTTT. Amino acid sequence: CASSEGLAGATDTQYF.

V usage is TRBV4-2 and J usage is TRBJ1-1; D ambiguous. Germline values: CDR1 LGHNA, CDR2 YNFKEQ. With 0 bases removed from V and 1 base from J, the gap between germline ends came to 9 bases. The CDR3 has 15 residues. CDR3 bases: TGTGCCAGCAGCCAAGATCGTGGCAGGAACACTGAAGCTTTCTTT. Amino acid sequence: CASSQDRGRNTEAFF.

This chain uses TRBV28 with TRBJ1-1; D is perhaps TRBD1 (5 bases). This CDR3 is 14 amino acids long. Between the trimmed V and J ends, which lost 2 bases and 5 bases, there was a span of 12 bases. CDR1 and CDR2 (germline): MDHEN, SYDVKM. CDR3: CASSLGRGKTEAFF. CDR3 sequence (DNA): TGTGCCAGCAGTTTAGGGCGGGGGAAGACTGAAGCTTTCTTT.

The chain carries TRBV6-6 and TRBJ2-7; 9 positions agree with TRBD2. Per germline, CDR1 MNHNY and CDR2 SVGAGI (reference sequence). V was pared by 9 bases and J by 4 bases, with 7 bases of the junction left unmatched. This CDR3 is 13 amino acids long. Written as DNA, the CDR3 is TGTGCCAGTTCAAGCGGGGGGCCTTACGAGCAGTACTTC. This codes for CASSSGGPYEQYF.

This clone was picked up a small number of times. This sequence joins TRBV11-2 and TRBJ2-7; 7 positions match TRBD1. With V trimmed by 6 bases and J by 5 bases, 16 bases remained unmatched. CDR1 SGHAT and CDR2 FQNNGV come from the germline V gene. This CDR3 is 16 amino acids long. CDR3 sequence: CASRQTVYRGLDEQYF. CDR3 DNA sequence: TGTGCCAGCAGGCAGACAGTATACAGGGGTTTAGACGAGCAGTACTTC. Full variable domain (outside the CDR3, taken from reference TRBV11-2 and TRBJ2-7): EAGVAQSPRYKIIEKRQSVAFWCNPISGHATLYWYQQILGQGPKLLIQFQNNGVVDDSQLPKDRFSAERLKGVDSTLKIQPAKLEDSAVYLCASRQTVYRGLDEQYFGPGTRLTVT.

The chain has TRBV19 and TRBJ2-1; 12 bases are shared with TRBD2. Germline V gene data show CDR1 as LNHDA and CDR2 as SQIVND (reference sequence). CDR3 length equals 16 residues. Germline trimming cut 4 bases from V and 6 bases from J; bases unmatched to any gene: 7. CDR3 residues: CASSNSGLAGSNEQFF. CDR3 nucleotide sequence: TGTGCCAGTAGTAACTCGGGACTAGCGGGTTCCAATGAGCAGTTCTTC.

The chain has TRBV4-1 and TRBJ1-5; D possibly corresponds to TRBD1 (6 bases). The CDR3 has 14 amino acids. CDR1 and CDR2 (germline): MGHRA, YSYEKL. Trimming took off 4 bases at V and 3 bases at J, with 10 bases between the two ends. CDR3 in amino acids: CASSPTGLNQPQHF. The CDR3 coding sequence is TGCGCCAGCAGCCCTACAGGGCTCAATCAGCCCCAGCATTTT.

V is TRBV7-2 and J is TRBJ2-5; possible D gene TRBD2, 5 bases. Trimming stripped 2 bases from V and 10 bases from J, with 17 bases between. Germline CDR1 is SGHTA and CDR2 is FQGNSA. CDR3 size: 14 residues. The CDR3 protein is CASSLLLGSRDQYF. CDR3 coding DNA: TGTGCCAGCAGCTTACTTTTGGGGAGTAGAGACCAGTACTTC.

The count of this clone is one. The gene calls are TRBV21-1 and TRBJ2-7; whether TRBD2, the table's D call, matches the DNA was not checked. TRBV21-1 is annotated as a pseudogene. This CDR3 has 17 amino acids. In DNA form, the CDR3 reads TGTGCCAGCAGCAAACCGACTAGCGGGGGGGCCAGGTACGAGCAGTACTTC. It encodes CASSKPTSGGARYEQYF.

The V gene is TRBV7-2, the J gene TRBJ1-1; D not resolved. The length of the CDR3 is 13 residues. Germline CDR1 SGHTA, CDR2 FQGNSA. Deletions cut 5 bases from V and 2 bases from J, with 9 bases between. The CDR3 is CASSPYYNTEAFF. CDR3 coding DNA: TGTGCCAGCAGCCCCTACTACAACACTGAAGCTTTCTTT.